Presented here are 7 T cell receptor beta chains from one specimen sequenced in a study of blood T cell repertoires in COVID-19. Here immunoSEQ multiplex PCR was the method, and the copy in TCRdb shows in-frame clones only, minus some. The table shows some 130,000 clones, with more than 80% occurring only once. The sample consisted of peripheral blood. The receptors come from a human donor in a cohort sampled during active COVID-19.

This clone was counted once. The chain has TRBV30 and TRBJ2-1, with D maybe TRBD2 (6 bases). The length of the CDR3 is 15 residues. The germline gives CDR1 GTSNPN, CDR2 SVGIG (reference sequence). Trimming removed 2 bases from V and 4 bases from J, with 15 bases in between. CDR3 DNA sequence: TGTGCCTGGAGTCCAGTAGTGGGGGGATACAATGAGCAGTTCTTC. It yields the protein CAWSPVVGGYNEQFF.

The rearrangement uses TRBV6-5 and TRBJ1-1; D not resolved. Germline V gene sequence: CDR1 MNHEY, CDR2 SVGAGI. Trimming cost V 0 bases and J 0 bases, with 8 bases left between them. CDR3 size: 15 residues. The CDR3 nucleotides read TGTGCCAGCAGTTACTCGGCCGGGATGAACACTGAAGCTTTCTTT. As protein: CASSYSAGMNTEAFF.

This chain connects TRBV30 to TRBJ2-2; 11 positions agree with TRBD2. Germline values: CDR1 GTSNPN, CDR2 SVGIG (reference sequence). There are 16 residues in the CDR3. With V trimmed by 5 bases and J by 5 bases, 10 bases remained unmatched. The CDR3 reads CAWGGRLAGLTGELFF. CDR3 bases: TGTGCCTGGGGGGGGAGACTAGCGGGATTGACCGGGGAGCTGTTTTTT.

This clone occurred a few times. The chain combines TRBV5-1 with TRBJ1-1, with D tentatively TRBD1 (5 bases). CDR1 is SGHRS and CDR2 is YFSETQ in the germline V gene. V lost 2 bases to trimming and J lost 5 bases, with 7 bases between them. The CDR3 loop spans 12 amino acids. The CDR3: CASSFGGTEAFF. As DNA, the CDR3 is TGCGCCAGCAGCTTTGGGGGGACTGAAGCTTTCTTT.

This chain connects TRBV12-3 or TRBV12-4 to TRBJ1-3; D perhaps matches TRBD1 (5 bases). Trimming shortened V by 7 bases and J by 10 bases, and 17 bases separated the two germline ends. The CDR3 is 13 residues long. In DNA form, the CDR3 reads TGTGCCAGCACCGGACACGACTTGATAACCATATATTTT. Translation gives CASTGHDLITIYF.

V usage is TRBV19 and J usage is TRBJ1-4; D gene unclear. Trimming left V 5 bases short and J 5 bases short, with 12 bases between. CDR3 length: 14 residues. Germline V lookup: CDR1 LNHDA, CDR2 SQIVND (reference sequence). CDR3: CASSVPGPNEKLFF. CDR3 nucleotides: TGTGCCAGTAGTGTCCCGGGTCCCAATGAAAAACTGTTTTTT.

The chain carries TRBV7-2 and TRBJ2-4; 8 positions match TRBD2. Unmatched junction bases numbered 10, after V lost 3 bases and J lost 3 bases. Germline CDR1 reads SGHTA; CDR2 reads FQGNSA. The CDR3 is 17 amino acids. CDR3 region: CASSFPTSGHGKNIQYF. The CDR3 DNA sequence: TGTGCCAGCAGCTTCCCAACTAGCGGACATGGCAAAAACATTCAGTACTTC.